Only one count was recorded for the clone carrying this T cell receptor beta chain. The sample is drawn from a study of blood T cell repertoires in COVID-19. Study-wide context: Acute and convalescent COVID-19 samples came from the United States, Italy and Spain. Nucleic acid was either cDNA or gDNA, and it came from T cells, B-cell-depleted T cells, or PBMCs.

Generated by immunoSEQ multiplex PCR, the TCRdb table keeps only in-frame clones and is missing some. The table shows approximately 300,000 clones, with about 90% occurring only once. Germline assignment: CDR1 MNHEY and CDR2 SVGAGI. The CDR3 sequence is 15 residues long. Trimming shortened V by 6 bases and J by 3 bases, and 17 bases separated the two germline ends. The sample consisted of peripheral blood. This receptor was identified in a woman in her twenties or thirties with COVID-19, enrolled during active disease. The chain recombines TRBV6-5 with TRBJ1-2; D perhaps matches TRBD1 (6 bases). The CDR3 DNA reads TGTGCCAGCAGAAACTACAGGGAGCGGTACTATGGCTACACCTTC. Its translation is CASRNYRERYYGYTF.